These T cell receptor delta chains were read from a single sample in a study of gamma delta lymphoproliferative disorders and STAT genes. TCRdb reprocessed the multiplex PCR reads using CATT. The table includes about 3,100 delta-chain clones, approximately 1.2% detected once. Specimen: blood. The receptors were sampled from a human donor in good health. Each CDR3 is given with its conserved first and last residue. D genes are given only for firm matches. Clone size is stated in some rows and not others, as once, few, many or a class when expanded.

many	TRDJ1	TRDV2	TRDD3	CAWGILYTDKLIF	TGTGCGTGGGGGATTCTTTACACCGATAAACTCATCTTT
few	TRDJ1	TRDV2	TRDD3	CACDTPPLQPAGGTGGFKLIF	TGTGCCTGTGACACTCCTCCCCTTCAACCGGCTGGCGGTACTGGGGGTTTTAAACTCATCTTT
.	TRDJ1	TRDV2	TRDD3	CACDALSTGGRTDKLIF	TGTGCCTGTGACGCCCTTAGTACTGGGGGTCGAACCGATAAACTCATCTTT
few	TRDJ1	TRDV2	TRDD3	CACDNLLGDKDADKLIF	TGTGCCTGTGACAACCTACTGGGGGATAAGGATGCCGATAAACTCATCTTT
.	TRDJ1	TRDV2	.	CACDAIMGPDKLIF	TGTGCCTGTGACGCAATTATGGGCCCCGATAAACTCATCTTT
.	TRDJ2	TRDV2	.	CACVLGMLTAQLFF	TGTGCCTGTGTCCTGGGGATGCTGACAGCACAACTCTTCTTT
large	TRDJ1	TRDV2	TRDD3	CACDALLGDPGTDKLIF	TGTGCCTGTGACGCCTTACTGGGGGACCCAGGCACCGATAAACTCATCTTT
.	TRDJ1	TRDV2	TRDD3	CACDTLAGDTNTDKLIF	TGTGCCTGTGACACCTTAGCGGGGGATACAAACACCGATAAACTCATCTTT
medium-sized	TRDJ2	TRDV1	TRDD3	CALGDLSRGMALTAQLFF	TGTGCTCTTGGGGACCTGTCCCGGGGGATGGCTTTGACAGCACAACTCTTCTTT
.	TRDJ1	TRDV2	TRDD3	CACDRLGDGYTDKLIF	TGTGCCTGTGACAGACTGGGGGATGGATACACCGATAAACTCATCTTT
few	TRDJ3	TRDV2	TRDD3	CACDALGVWDTRQMFF	TGTGCCTGTGACGCACTGGGGGTATGGGACACCCGACAGATGTTTTTC
few	TRDJ3	TRDV2	TRDD3	CACDSVLGDSSWDTRQMFF	TGTGCCTGTGACAGTGTACTGGGGGATAGCTCCTGGGACACCCGACAGATGTTTTTC
large	TRDJ3	TRDV2	TRDD3	CACDTGGYGSWDTRQMFF	TGTGCCTGTGACACTGGGGGATACGGGTCCTGGGACACCCGACAGATGTTTTTC
large	TRDJ3	TRDV2	.	CACDTLDVKGSWDTRQMFF	TGTGCCTGTGACACCCTGGATGTTAAGGGCTCCTGGGACACCCGACAGATGTTTTTC
.	TRDJ1	TRDV2	TRDD3	CSGGYDTDKLIF	TGCTCTGGGGGATATGACACCGATAAACTCATCTTT
.	TRDJ1	TRDV2	.	CACDALLRDTDKLIF	TGTGCCTGTGACGCTTTACTGAGGGATACCGATAAACTCATCTTT
.	TRDJ1	TRDV2	.	CACDTVPTGETYTDKLIF	TGTGCCTGTGACACCGTTCCGACGGGGGAAACTTACACCGATAAACTCATCTTT
large	TRDJ1	TRDV1	TRDD3	CALGPTGGIRHTDKLIF	TGTGCTCTTGGGCCGACGGGGGGGATACGCCACACCGATAAACTCATCTTT
few	TRDJ1	TRDV2	TRDD3	CACDTVAGGYAGRFKSTDKLIF	TGTGCCTGTGACACCGTGGCTGGGGGATACGCGGGACGTTTCAAATCGACCGATAAACTCATCTTT
large	TRDJ1	TRDV2	.	CACDTVGPHPTGDSPDKLIF	TGTGCCTGTGACACCGTCGGGCCTCATCCTACTGGGGATAGTCCCGATAAACTCATCTTT
large	TRDJ1	TRDV2	TRDD3	CACDSISYGDTNDKLIF	TGTGCCTGTGACTCCATTTCCTACGGGGATACGAACGATAAACTCATCTTT
large	TRDJ1	TRDV1	TRDD3	CALGELSWGIFTDKLIF	TGTGCTCTTGGGGAACTTTCCTGGGGGATATTCACCGATAAACTCATCTTT
.	TRDJ1	TRDV2	TRDD3	CACDTCTGGHTDKLIF	TGTGCCTGTGACACCTGTACTGGGGGACACACCGATAAACTCATCTTT
few	TRDJ1	TRDV2	TRDD3	CACDTLGDKDADKLIF	TGTGCCTGTGACACCCTGGGGGATAAGGATGCCGATAAACTCATCTTT
.	TRDJ1	TRDV2	TRDD3	CACDTLLGDTPDKLIF	TGTGCCTGTGACACCTTACTGGGGGATACCCCCGATAAACTCATCTTT
.	TRDJ1	TRDV2	.	CACDTVPGLGNTDKLIF	TGTGCCTGTGACACCGTTCCGGGGCTGGGTAACACCGATAAACTCATCTTT
large	TRDJ1	TRDV1	.	CALGDPARLDYGGDNFLYTDKLIF	TGTGCTCTTGGGGACCCCGCTCGCTTAGACTATGGGGGGGACAACTTCTTGTACACCGATAAACTCATCTTT
large	TRDJ1	TRDV2	.	CACDSVGGTYGTDKLIF	TGTGCCTGTGACTCCGTTGGGGGGACCTACGGCACCGATAAACTCATCTTT
.	TRDJ1	TRDV2	TRDD3	CACDLLGDTQLIF	TGTGCCTGTGACCTACTGGGGGATACCCAACTCATCTTT
few	TRDJ1	TRDV2	.	CACDPVLWDTDKLIF	TGTGCCTGTGACCCCGTACTGTGGGACACCGATAAACTCATCTTT
large	TRDJ1	TRDV2	TRDD3	CACDTLLGDTADKLIF	TGTGCCTGTGACACCTTACTGGGGGATACGGCGGATAAACTCATCTTT
large	TRDJ1	TRDV2	.	CACDSLVLRADKLIF	TGTGCCTGTGACAGCCTGGTCTTAAGGGCCGATAAACTCATCTTT